The 6 T cell receptor beta chains below all came from one sample that was sequenced in a study of blood T cell repertoires in COVID-19. Method: immunoSEQ multiplex PCR; TCRdb's copy keeps in-frame clones and lacks some. The profile covers some 170,000 clones, with around 81% appearing a single time and less than 6% taken by the ten largest. Material for sequencing was PBMCs or T cells enriched from blood (not recorded which). These receptors came from a man aged 35 to 55 who had recovered from COVID-19.

This chain joins TRBV2 and TRBJ1-2; 9 positions agree with TRBD1. CDR1 and CDR2 from the germline V gene are SNHLY and FYNNEI. Trimming took 5 bases from V and 4 from J; bases not matched to a gene: 5. The CDR3 is made up of 14 amino acids. CDR3 coding DNA: TGTGCCAGCAGTTCAAAGACAGGGGGCTATGGCTACACCTTC. Its translation: CASSSKTGGYGYTF.

The J gene is TRBJ2-3, the V gene TRBV2; a possible D gene is TRBD1 (5 bases). The germline CDR1 and CDR2 sequences are SNHLY and FYNNEI. The CDR3 runs 15 residues. The V and J ends lost 1 base and 7 bases respectively, with 15 bases between them. The CDR3 sequence is CASSEEGQGFNTQYF. For the CDR3, the DNA is TGTGCCAGCAGTGAAGAAGGGCAGGGTTTCAATACGCAGTATTTT.

CDR3 sequence: CATSARDRGHGQPQHF. CDR3 nucleotides: TGTGCCACCAGTGCTAGGGACAGGGGGCATGGACAGCCCCAGCATTTT. This sequence joins TRBV24-1 and TRBJ1-5; 12 nucleotides agree with TRBD1. The CDR3 has 16 amino acids. Germline V gene sequence: CDR1 KGHDR, CDR2 SFDVKD. J was trimmed by 7 bases and V by 5 bases; bases with no gene match: 8.

The chain recombines TRBV19 with TRBJ1-6; 9 nucleotides line up with TRBD1. Germline trimming cut 6 bases from V and 8 bases from J; bases unmatched to any gene: 8. Germline CDR1 reads LNHDA; CDR2 reads SQIVND (reference sequence). The CDR3 contains 15 residues. In nucleotides, the CDR3 is TGTGCCAGTAGATTTGGTGGGACAGGGCATTCACCCCTCCACTTT. Protein product: CASRFGGTGHSPLHF.

This clone turned up a few times. This chain connects TRBV19 to TRBJ1-2; 8 positions match TRBD1. J gave up 5 bases and V 6 bases, and 8 bases lay outside the gene matches. Germline V gene data show CDR1 as LNHDA and CDR2 as SQIVND (reference sequence). The length of the CDR3 is 14 residues. CDR3 sequence (DNA): TGTGCCAGTAGCTCAGGGGGCGCAGGATATGGCTACACCTTC. Translated: CASSSGGAGYGYTF.

This clone was seen once. V is TRBV7-6 and J is TRBJ1-6; TRBD1 is a possible D gene (5 bases). The CDR3 contains 16 residues. Between the trimmed V and J ends, which lost 0 bases and 4 bases, there was a span of 10 bases. Germline CDR1 and CDR2: SGHVS and FNYEAQ. CDR3 nucleotide sequence: TGTGCCAGCAGCTTAGCCCCGACAGCTTATAATTCACCCCTCCACTTT. This sequence encodes CASSLAPTAYNSPLHF.